This T cell receptor beta chain was sequenced for a study of T-cell reconstitution after alpha-beta-depleted transplantation in children. Germline lookup yields CDR1 ENHRY and CDR2 SYGVKD. This CDR3 has 13 amino acids. Trimming took off 0 bases at V and 4 bases at J, with 7 bases between the two ends. Preparation of the TCRbeta library used unique molecular identifiers. In TCRdb, the PCR reads were re-called with MiXCR into one record per CDR3 protein. Of some 600,000 distinct CDR3 sequences listed, over 15% are singletons. This clonotype was seen more than once but under ten times. This chain joins TRBV10-3 and TRBJ2-7, with D maybe TRBD1 (6 bases). The sequence derives from a human donor who donated a stem cell graft to a child with acute myeloid leukemia. The material sequenced was PBMCs from the stem cell graft donor, taken from the stem cell graft. The CDR3 DNA follows: TGTGCCATCAGTGAGTCGGGGACATACGAGCAGTACGTC. It yields the protein CAISESGTYEQYV.